This section outlines one T cell receptor (beta chain) sequence together with its context. No antigen is known for it. This sample was taken from a study of STAT5B mutations in CD4+ large granular lymphocyte leukemia. Source study methods: A productive frequency of 2.59 x 10-5 was the lowest detectable. TCRdb's table, derived via immunoSEQ multiplex PCR, lists solely in-frame clones and lacks some. From that table come the V and J calls and clone size; the DNA was used to work out D and trimming. The table has tens of thousands of clones, around 80% seen once. Whole-study results and caveats: The CD4+ versus CD8+ T-LGLL clonality difference may reflect limited sample size.

The germline V gene has CDR1 KGHSH and CDR2 LQKENI. The junction had 0 bases not matched to a gene; V was cut back by 3 bases and J by 5 bases. The CDR3 is made up of 12 amino acids. This sequence joins TRBV18 and TRBJ2-7, with 8 bases that match TRBD1. Input material: CD4+ T cells from blood buffy coats. The receptor was derived from a human donor in good health. CDR3 region: CASSPRGHEQYF. The CDR3 bases are TGTGCCAGCTCACCCAGGGGGCACGAGCAGTACTTC.